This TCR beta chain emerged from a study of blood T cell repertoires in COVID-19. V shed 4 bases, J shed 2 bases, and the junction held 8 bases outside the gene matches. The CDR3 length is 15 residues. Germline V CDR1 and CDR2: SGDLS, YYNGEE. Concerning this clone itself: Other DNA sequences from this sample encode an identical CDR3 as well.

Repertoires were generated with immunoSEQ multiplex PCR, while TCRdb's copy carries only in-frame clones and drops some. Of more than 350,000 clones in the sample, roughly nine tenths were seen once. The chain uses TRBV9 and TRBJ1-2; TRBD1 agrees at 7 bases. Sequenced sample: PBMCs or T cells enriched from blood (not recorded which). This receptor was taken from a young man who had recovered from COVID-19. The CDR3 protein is CASSPRQGSNYGYTF. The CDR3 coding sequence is TGTGCCAGCAGCCCCCGACAGGGATCCAACTATGGCTACACCTTC. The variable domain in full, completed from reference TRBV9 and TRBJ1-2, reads DSGVTQTPKHLITATGQRVTLRCSPRSGDLSVYWYQQSLDQGLQFLIQYYNGEERAKGNILERFSAQQFPDLHSELNLSSLELGDSALYFCASSPRQGSNYGYTFGSGTRLTVV.